The rows below give T cell receptor beta chains drawn from one sample of a study of beta chain features in type 1 diabetes. Some clones are missing from TCRdb's copy, which holds only in-frame ones; the method was immunoSEQ multiplex PCR. The sample holds hundreds of thousands of clones, around 16% seen once. Sequencing was performed on naive CD4+ T cells from blood. The receptor set was obtained from a man aged 18 to 30 in good health. CDR3s leave out the opening cysteine and the closing phenylalanine or tryptophan.

TRBV7-2	ASSSTVIQETQY
TRBV29-1	SVEGLSSYEQY
TRBV10-3	AISKSSSGSSYEQY
TRBV14	ASSLNIGTEAF
TRBV5-1	ASSPYYNEQF
TRBV5-1	ASRQTGGRNQPQH
TRBV18	ASRSGRSYEQY
TRBV21-1	ASTTGVEVSGANVLT
TRBV7-9	ASSPQPGPNYGYT
TRBV9	ASSVAGQNTEAF
TRBV10-3	AIKGSAANEQF
TRBV19	ASSMGWNTEAF
TRBV5-1	ASSLLTGGNQPQH
TRBV5-6	ASSLGPVWNGYT
TRBV4-2	ASSQGVPSLTYEQY
TRBV6-5	ASRFDRGADTQY
TRBV15	ATSRDLGSGNTIY
TRBV6-5	ASKGPVRSSQY
TRBV7-2	ASSNTDTQY
TRBV23-1	ASSQDSTGRGDTQY
TRBV10-3	ASSYDTTSYNEQF
TRBV25-1	ATQSPTGPSPLH
TRBV19	ASRGLGTGRKSDEQF
TRBV5-1	ASRFLETGEETQY
TRBV5-1	ASLPGGIVHNEQF
TRBV23-1	ASSQSEGRYTEAF
TRBV7-3	ASSLSAANTEAF
TRBV5-1	ASSLSGKEKLF
TRBV7-9	ASSLGGQSYGYT
TRBV4-3	ASSQDSQDPYEQY
TRBV18	ASSGSGPGGTEAF
TRBV6-1	ASSTPSPNQPQH
TRBV6-5	ASSYAGAVGYT
TRBV4-2	ASSRPTGGRNSPLH
TRBV5-1	ASGGGYTDTQY
TRBV28	ASSRTMNTEAF
TRBV7-3	ASKTGHSTDTQY
TRBV4-1	ASSSTRPSGQF
TRBV19	ASSIRDSDNQPQH